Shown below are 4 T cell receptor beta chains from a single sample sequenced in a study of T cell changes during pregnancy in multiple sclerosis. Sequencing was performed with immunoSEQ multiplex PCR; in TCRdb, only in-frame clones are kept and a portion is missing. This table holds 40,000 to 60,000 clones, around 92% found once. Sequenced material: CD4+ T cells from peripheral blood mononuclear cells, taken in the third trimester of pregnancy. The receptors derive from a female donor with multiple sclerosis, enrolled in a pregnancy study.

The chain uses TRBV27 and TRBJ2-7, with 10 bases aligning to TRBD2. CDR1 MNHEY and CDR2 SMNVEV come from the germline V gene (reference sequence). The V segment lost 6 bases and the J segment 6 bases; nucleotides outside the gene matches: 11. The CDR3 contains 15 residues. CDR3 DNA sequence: TGTGCCAGCAGGGGTAGCGGGAGGCTCTCGGGCGAGCAGTACTTC. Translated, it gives CASRGSGRLSGEQYF.

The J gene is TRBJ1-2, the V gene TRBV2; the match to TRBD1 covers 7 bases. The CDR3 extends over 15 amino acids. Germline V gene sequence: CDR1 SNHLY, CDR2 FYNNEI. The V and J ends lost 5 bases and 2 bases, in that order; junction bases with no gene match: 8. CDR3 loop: CASSRGSDRNYGYTF. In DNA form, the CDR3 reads TGTGCCAGCAGTCGGGGGTCGGACAGGAACTATGGCTACACCTTC.

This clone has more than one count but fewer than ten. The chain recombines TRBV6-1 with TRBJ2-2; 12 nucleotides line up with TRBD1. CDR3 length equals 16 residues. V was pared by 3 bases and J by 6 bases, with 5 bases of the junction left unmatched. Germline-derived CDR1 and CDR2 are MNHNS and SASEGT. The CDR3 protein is CASSEPGQGAPGELFF. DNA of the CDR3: TGTGCCAGCAGTGAGCCGGGACAGGGGGCCCCCGGGGAGCTGTTTTTT.

The DNA for the CDR3 is TGTGCCTGGAGTCGGGAGGGGGCCGGACAGCCCCAGCATTTT. Translated: CAWSREGAGQPQHF. The rearrangement joins TRBV30 to TRBJ1-5; TRBD1 aligns across 7 bases. V dropped 2 bases and J dropped 7; count of bases not matched to a gene: 8. CDR1 and CDR2 (germline): GTSNPN, SVGIG (reference sequence). The length of the CDR3 is 14 residues.